The 18 T cell receptor beta chains in this list originate from one sample, sequenced in a study of blood T cell repertoires in COVID-19. The repertoire was sequenced with immunoSEQ multiplex PCR; TCRdb's copy has only in-frame clones and lacks some. This sample has approximately 76,000 clones, with about 90% found just once. Sequencing used peripheral blood. Receptor source: a human donor in a cohort sampled during active COVID-19.

V and J are TRBV29-1 and TRBJ1-1; 8 bases align to TRBD1. Germline CDR1 SQVTM, CDR2 ANQGSEA. Germline trimming cut 2 bases from V and 7 bases from J; bases unmatched to any gene: 6. This CDR3 contains 13 residues. CDR3 coding DNA: TGCAGCGTTGAAAAGACAGGGGCGTTTGAAGCTTTCTTT. Residues: CSVEKTGAFEAFF.

The chain is built from TRBV6-6 and TRBJ2-5; TRBD2 matches at 10 bases. CDR3 length: 15 residues. V lost 5 bases and J lost 4; bases outside the gene matches: 7. Germline lookup yields CDR1 MNHNY and CDR2 SVGAGI (reference sequence). The CDR3 protein is CASSLRTSGGETQYF. In DNA form, the CDR3 reads TGTGCCAGCAGTCTCCGGACTAGCGGCGGAGAGACCCAGTACTTC.

The chain joins TRBV20-1 to TRBJ1-2, with D possibly TRBD1 on 6 matching bases. V lost 4 bases, J lost 4 bases, and 13 bases lay in between. Germline lookup yields CDR1 DFQATT and CDR2 SNEGSKA (reference sequence). This CDR3 is 13 amino acids long. DNA of the CDR3: TGCAGTGCTACTGAGGGGGGGTTCTATGGCTACACCTTC. Protein product: CSATEGGFYGYTF.

This clone was seen only once. The V and J genes are TRBV5-6 and TRBJ2-7; 7 nucleotides match TRBD1. Trimming took 0 bases from V and 4 from J; bases not matched to a gene: 4. This CDR3 is built from 14 residues. CDR1 and CDR2 from the germline V gene are SGHDT and YYEEEE. CDR3 sequence reads: CASSLGDSEYEQYF. CDR3 nucleotide sequence: TGTGCCAGCAGCTTGGGGGACAGTGAGTACGAGCAGTACTTC.

The sample holds a few counts of this clone. The genes are TRBV10-1 and TRBJ1-1; 7 bases map to TRBD1. V was pared by 5 bases and J by 0 bases, with 9 bases of the junction left unmatched. There are 16 residues in the CDR3. Germline values: CDR1 WNHNN, CDR2 SYGVQD (reference sequence). In DNA form, the CDR3 reads TGCGCCAGCAGTCGGACAGGACTACCTGTGAACACTGAAGCTTTCTTT. Translation gives CASSRTGLPVNTEAFF.

V and J are TRBV11-2 and TRBJ1-6; tentatively, D is TRBD1 (5 bases). V dropped 5 bases and J dropped 3 bases, with 14 bases sitting between them. From germline, CDR1 is SGHAT and CDR2 FQNNGV. This CDR3 is 16 amino acids long. CDR3 protein: CASSPLKGFYNSPLHF. The CDR3 region has the DNA TGTGCCAGCAGCCCTTTGAAGGGGTTCTATAATTCACCCCTCCACTTT.

V is TRBV29-1 and J is TRBJ1-1; TRBD1 matches at 7 bases. Germline V gene data show CDR1 as SQVTM and CDR2 as ANQGSEA. The CDR3 runs to 14 residues. V dropped 5 bases and J dropped 5; count of bases not matched to a gene: 11. The CDR3 protein is CSVSPDREWTEAFF. CDR3 coding DNA: TGCAGCGTTAGCCCAGACAGGGAGTGGACTGAAGCTTTCTTT.

The rearrangement joins TRBV11-2 to TRBJ2-1; TRBD2 matches 11 bases. The J segment lost 10 bases and the V segment lost 0 bases, leaving 11 bases of the junction unmatched. The germline CDR1 and CDR2 sequences are SGHAT and FQNNGV. This CDR3 contains 17 residues. CDR3: CASSLDWPLAGEFEQFF. The CDR3 nucleotides are TGTGCCAGCAGCTTAGACTGGCCACTAGCGGGGGAATTCGAGCAGTTCTTC. The full variable domain, in which reference TRBV11-2 and TRBJ2-1 provide the parts outside the CDR3, is EAGVAQSPRYKIIEKRQSVAFWCNPISGHATLYWYQQILGQGPKLLIQFQNNGVVDDSQLPKDRFSAERLKGVDSTLKIQPAKLEDSAVYLCASSLDWPLAGEFEQFFGPGTRLTVL.

The chain uses TRBV7-2 and TRBJ2-7; TRBD2 is a possible D gene (6 bases). V dropped 2 bases and J dropped 5 bases, with 16 bases sitting between them. This CDR3 contains 15 residues. CDR1 and CDR2 (germline): SGHTA, FQGNSA. This CDR3 reads CASSLFGGGGNEQYF. DNA for the CDR3: TGTGCCAGCAGCTTATTTGGGGGTGGAGGGAACGAGCAGTACTTC.

The chain uses TRBV4-1 and TRBJ2-7; D possibly corresponds to TRBD2 (6 bases). CDR3 length: 13 amino acids. CDR1 MGHRA and CDR2 YSYEKL come from the germline V gene. Deletions cut 3 bases from V and 11 bases from J, with 17 bases between. The CDR3 protein is CASSQENRVAEYF. The DNA of the CDR3 is TGCGCCAGCAGCCAGGAAAACCGGGTAGCGGAGTACTTC.

This clone showed up just once. This rearrangement joins TRBV11-2 to TRBJ1-2; D might be TRBD1 (5 bases). CDR1 is SGHAT, CDR2 FQNNGV, per germline. The V and J ends lost 2 bases and 0 bases respectively, with 16 bases between them. The CDR3 has 17 amino acids. CDR3: CASSLRVDRPTNYGYTF. DNA of the CDR3: TGTGCCAGCAGCTTACGAGTCGACAGACCAACTAACTATGGCTACACCTTC. Complete variable domain (other parts from reference TRBV11-2 and TRBJ1-2): EAGVAQSPRYKIIEKRQSVAFWCNPISGHATLYWYQQILGQGPKLLIQFQNNGVVDDSQLPKDRFSAERLKGVDSTLKIQPAKLEDSAVYLCASSLRVDRPTNYGYTFGSGTRLTVV.

The chain links TRBV30 to TRBJ1-2; 8 bases line up with TRBD1. The CDR3 has 13 amino acids. Germline V gene lookup returns CDR1 GTSNPN and CDR2 SVGIG (reference sequence). Losses at the gene ends were 3 bases for V and 6 bases for J; bases not matched to a gene: 6. CDR3 in amino acids: CAWREGQGNGYTF. The CDR3 DNA reads as TGTGCCTGGAGGGAAGGACAGGGAAATGGCTACACCTTC.

V is TRBV27 and J is TRBJ1-1; D gene ambiguous. The CDR3 consists of 15 residues. V shed 7 bases and J shed 2 bases, with 17 bases lying between them. In germline, CDR1 is MNHEY, CDR2 SMNVEV (reference sequence). Here the CDR3 reads CASMVIRERNTEAFF. The CDR3 coding sequence is TGTGCCAGCATGGTGATACGGGAGAGAAACACTGAAGCTTTCTTT.

The rearrangement uses TRBV28 and TRBJ1-1; no reliable D call. This CDR3 is built from 14 residues. Trimming removed 3 bases at V and 1 base at J, with 9 bases between. Germline assignment: CDR1 MDHEN and CDR2 SYDVKM. CDR3 bases: TGTGCCAGCAGTTTTCGGGTGGGGAACACTGAAGCTTTCTTT. Its translation: CASSFRVGNTEAFF.

The V and J genes are TRBV27 and TRBJ1-2; 11 bases align to TRBD1. The CDR3 is made up of 16 amino acids. V lost 5 bases to trimming and J lost 7 bases; unmatched junction nucleotides: 12. CDR1 is MNHEY and CDR2 is SMNVEV in the germline V gene (reference sequence). The CDR3 DNA follows: TGTGCCAGCAGTACTCGGACAGGGGGCGAAATTGGTGGCTACACCTTC. Translated: CASSTRTGGEIGGYTF.

This chain joins TRBV6-2 or TRBV6-3 and TRBJ1-1, with TRBD1 as a possible D gene (5 bases). Trimming pared 0 bases from V and 8 bases from J, leaving 22 bases between. Per the germline V gene, CDR1 is MNHEY and CDR2 is SVGEGT. This CDR3 has 17 residues. CDR3 protein: CASSYSRSGRQGFEAFF. For the CDR3, the DNA is TGTGCCAGCAGTTACTCGAGGTCGGGTCGGCAGGGATTCGAAGCTTTCTTT.

The chain recombines TRBV7-8 with TRBJ2-5; 8 nucleotides align to TRBD1. The CDR3 is 18 amino acids. V was clipped by 1 base and J by 3 bases; unmatched bases: 13. Germline values: CDR1 SGHVS, CDR2 FQNEAQ. CDR3 sequence (DNA): TGTGCCAGCAGCTTAGATAACTTGAAGACAGGGGACAAAGAGACCCAGTACTTC. Residues: CASSLDNLKTGDKETQYF.

The V and J genes are TRBV20-1 and TRBJ1-2; D perhaps matches TRBD1 (5 bases). The CDR3 is made up of 14 amino acids. In germline, CDR1 is DFQATT, CDR2 SNEGSKA (reference sequence). Trimming took 3 bases from V and 1 from J, leaving 12 bases between them. The CDR3, as DNA: TGCAGTGCTAGTGGCGGGGCGAGTAACTATGGCTACACCTTC. Translated: CSASGGASNYGYTF.